The 30 T cell receptor beta chains listed next were all sequenced from one sample in a study of blood T cell repertoires in COVID-19 (dated by TCRdb to about 2020). Library prep was done by the immunoSEQ multiplex PCR assay. The source is immuneACCESS, and TCRdb retained only in-frame sequences with V and J called. Part of the clones is not carried over; for the studies checked, unresolved V genes explain less than half of this, and the remainder is unexplained. This sample is represented by under 300,000 clones; about four fifths of them were singletons. In total, the top ten clones hold roughly 1.9% of the sample. Input material: peripheral blood. The receptor source for this set is a man aged 25-45 years who had recovered from COVID-19.

This clone was observed once. The rearrangement joins TRBV7-9 to TRBJ1-1; D perhaps matches TRBD1 (5 bases). The CDR3 loop spans 15 amino acids. Trimming cost V 2 bases and J 4 bases, with 14 bases left between them. The V gene's germline CDR1 is SEHNR and CDR2 FQNEAQ (reference sequence). CDR3 sequence (DNA): TGTGCCAGCAGCTTATATCGACGGGGGGGCACTGAAGCTTTCTTT. Translating it yields CASSLYRRGGTEAFF. The entire variable domain, with the rest obtained from reference TRBV7-9 and TRBJ1-1, is as follows: DTGVSQNPRHKITKRGQNVTFRCDPISEHNRLYWYRQTLGQGPEFLTYFQNEAQLEKSRLLSDRFSAERPKGSFSTLEIQRTEQGDSAMYLCASSLYRRGGTEAFFGQGTRLTVV.

The chain joins TRBV20-1 to TRBJ1-4, with TRBD1 as a possible D gene (5 bases). CDR3 size: 14 residues. Trimming pared 5 bases from V and 0 bases from J, leaving 10 bases between. Per germline, CDR1 DFQATT and CDR2 SNEGSKA (reference sequence). The CDR3: CSAGDSATNEKLFF. The CDR3, as DNA: TGCAGTGCTGGTGACAGTGCAACTAATGAAAAACTGTTTTTT.

CDR3 sequence reads: CASSLDGDSPLHF. The CDR3, as DNA: TGTGCCAGCAGCTTGGACGGGGATTCACCCCTCCACTTT. The chain uses TRBV5-4 and TRBJ1-6; D gene unclear. Germline V gene data show CDR1 as SGHNT and CDR2 as YYREEE (reference sequence). The CDR3 runs to 13 residues. V lost 0 bases, J lost 8 bases, and 6 bases lay in between.

The chain is built from TRBV7-8 and TRBJ2-5; D uncertain. CDR3 size: 14 residues. Germline CDR1 reads SGHVS; CDR2 reads FQNEAQ. Trimming pared 5 bases from V and 0 bases from J, leaving 10 bases between. DNA for the CDR3: TGTGCCAGCAGCCCTAGACCCAACCAAGAGACCCAGTACTTC. Its protein product is CASSPRPNQETQYF.

This clone occurred a few times. CDR3 protein: CASSIQGGNEQFF. The CDR3 nucleotides are TGTGCCAGCAGCATACAGGGAGGGAATGAGCAGTTCTTC. The V gene is TRBV28, the J gene TRBJ2-1, with TRBD2 as a possible D gene (7 bases). CDR3 length: 13 amino acids. Germline assignment: CDR1 MDHEN and CDR2 SYDVKM. V was shortened by 6 bases and J by 7 bases, with 13 bases between the two germline ends.

This clone was found once. V and J are TRBV6-6 and TRBJ1-6, with a tentative D call TRBD1 (5 bases). CDR1 is MNHNY, CDR2 SVGAGI, per germline (reference sequence). This CDR3 spans 15 amino acids. V was shortened by 3 bases and J by 8 bases, with 14 bases between the two germline ends. CDR3 bases: TGTGCCAGCAGTTATAACAGGAGTAAATATTCACCCCTCCACTTT. Its protein product is CASSYNRSKYSPLHF.

This clone was recorded only once. The chain joins TRBV5-1 to TRBJ2-5; D is undetermined. The CDR3 is made up of 12 amino acids. Trimming left V 4 bases short and J 4 bases short, with 8 bases between. In germline, CDR1 is SGHRS, CDR2 YFSETQ. DNA of the CDR3: TGCGCCAGCAGCCTGAGTTTAGAGACCCAGTACTTC. This codes for CASSLSLETQYF. Full variable domain (rest looked up from reference TRBV5-1 and TRBJ2-5): KAGVTQTPRYLIKTRGQQVTLSCSPISGHRSVSWYQQTPGQGLQFLFEYFSETQRNKGNFPGRFSGRQFSNSRSEMNVSTLELGDSALYLCASSLSLETQYFGPGTRLLVL.

The V and J genes are TRBV7-3 and TRBJ2-3, with 13 bases identical to TRBD2. With V trimmed by 5 bases and J by 3 bases, 5 bases remained unmatched. CDR3 length: 16 amino acids. Germline CDR1 SGHTA, CDR2 FQGTGA. The CDR3 coding sequence is TGTGCCAGCAGCCCGAGGACTAGCGGGGGAACAGATACGCAGTATTTT. Amino acid sequence: CASSPRTSGGTDTQYF.

The chain joins TRBV5-6 to TRBJ1-2; maybe TRBD1 (6 bases). The CDR3 is 14 residues long. Germline V CDR1 and CDR2: SGHDT, YYEEEE. With 4 bases removed from V and 4 bases from J, the gap between germline ends came to 14 bases. For the CDR3, the DNA is TGTGCCAGCAGCCACGGGGGGCGCGGCTATGGCTACACCTTC. Residues: CASSHGGRGYGYTF.

The rearrangement joins TRBV29-1 to TRBJ1-2, with 11 positions matching TRBD1. Germline trimming cut 7 bases from V and 0 bases from J; bases unmatched to any gene: 7. The CDR3 is made up of 15 amino acids. The V gene's germline CDR1 is SQVTM and CDR2 ANQGSEA. The CDR3 spells CSARGQGDTNYGYTF. In nucleotides, the CDR3 is TGCAGCGCAAGGGGACAGGGGGATACTAACTATGGCTACACCTTC.

The chain recombines TRBV2 with TRBJ1-1, with 7 bases matching TRBD1. Germline V lookup: CDR1 SNHLY, CDR2 FYNNEI. V dropped 4 bases and J dropped 4; count of bases not matched to a gene: 6. CDR3 length equals 14 residues. The CDR3 reads CASSGQGISTEAFF. Written as DNA, the CDR3 is TGTGCCAGCAGTGGACAGGGTATATCCACTGAAGCTTTCTTT.

The V and J genes are TRBV3-1 (or the pseudogene TRBV3-2) and TRBJ2-1; the match to TRBD2 covers 8 bases. The CDR3 runs to 18 residues. CDR1 and CDR2 (germline): LGHDT, YNNKEL (reference sequence). Trimming took 0 bases from V and 4 from J; bases not matched to a gene: 11. CDR3 amino acids: CASSQDSGTSGLYNEQFF. The CDR3 DNA reads as TGTGCCAGCAGCCAAGATTCGGGTACTAGCGGACTTTACAATGAGCAGTTCTTC.

The V and J genes are TRBV24-1 and TRBJ1-5, with TRBD1 as a possible D gene (5 bases). CDR3 length equals 18 residues. Germline CDR1 reads KGHDR; CDR2 reads SFDVKD. With 3 bases removed from V and 2 bases from J, the gap between germline ends came to 19 bases. The CDR3 coding sequence is TGTGCCACCAGTGATGCTCACCGGGCCCCGGGGGGCAATCAGCCCCAGCATTTT. It specifies CATSDAHRAPGGNQPQHF.

The chain recombines TRBV3-1 (or the pseudogene TRBV3-2) with TRBJ1-4, with D possibly TRBD1 on 6 matching bases. V shed 8 bases and J shed 7 bases, with 20 bases lying between them. The CDR3 has 15 amino acids. From germline, CDR1 is LGHDT and CDR2 YNNKEL (reference sequence). The CDR3 DNA sequence: TGTGCCAGCGGACTGGGGGGGACACTTAGTGAAAAACTGTTTTTT. This encodes CASGLGGTLSEKLFF.

As for this clone: The sample carries other DNA sequences with the same CDR3. The rearrangement links TRBV5-1 to TRBJ2-7; 10 bases align to TRBD1. The CDR3 extends over 14 amino acids. Germline assignment: CDR1 SGHRS and CDR2 YFSETQ. The ends lost 4 bases at V and 2 bases at J; junction bases unmatched: 3. CDR3: CASSLGQGAYEQYF. CDR3 DNA: TGCGCCAGCAGCCTAGGACAGGGGGCCTACGAGCAGTACTTC.

CDR3 residues: CASSRGGQGTGELFF. The CDR3 nucleotides read TGTGCCAGCAGCCGCGGGGGTCAGGGAACCGGGGAGCTGTTTTTT. This chain uses TRBV28 with TRBJ2-2; 7 nucleotides match TRBD2. Germline values: CDR1 MDHEN, CDR2 SYDVKM. J gave up 5 bases and V 6 bases, and 9 bases lay outside the gene matches. There are 15 residues in the CDR3.

The chain recombines TRBV2 with TRBJ1-1; D is perhaps TRBD1 (5 bases). Germline V lookup: CDR1 SNHLY, CDR2 FYNNEI. The CDR3 is 14 amino acids. Trimming pared 8 bases from V and 1 base from J, leaving 14 bases between. The CDR3 nucleotides are TGTGCCAGCGGGACTCGACAGACGAACACTGAAGCTTTCTTT. Translation gives CASGTRQTNTEAFF.

The chain couples TRBV5-4 to TRBJ2-5, with a tentative D call TRBD1 (6 bases). Looked up from germline, CDR1 is SGHNT and CDR2 is YYREEE (reference sequence). This CDR3 contains 15 residues. The V gene lost 4 bases and the J gene lost 4 bases, with 17 bases spanning the gap. The CDR3 DNA is TGTGCCAGCAGCCACCGCGGACAGAGGGGAGAGACCCAGTACTTC. As protein: CASSHRGQRGETQYF.

The rearrangement links TRBV4-2 to TRBJ1-5; 9 nucleotides match TRBD1. V was clipped by 8 bases and J by 6 bases; unmatched bases: 5. The CDR3 runs 13 residues. Looked up from germline, CDR1 is LGHNA and CDR2 is YNFKEQ. The CDR3 sequence is CASGRQGGQPQHF. Written as DNA, the CDR3 is TGTGCCAGCGGCCGACAGGGGGGTCAGCCCCAGCATTTT.

The chain links TRBV3-1 (or the pseudogene TRBV3-2) to TRBJ1-5, with unresolved D. V gave up 1 base and J gave up 6 bases, with 16 bases separating them. Germline-derived CDR1 and CDR2 are LGHDT and YNNKEL (reference sequence). This CDR3 contains 16 residues. The CDR3 sequence: CASSQGVRRGGQPQHF. The CDR3 region has the DNA TGTGCCAGCAGCCAAGGGGTTAGGCGGGGTGGTCAGCCCCAGCATTTT.

The V gene is TRBV6-1, the J gene TRBJ2-1; 8 bases are shared with TRBD2. The CDR3 runs to 15 residues. Germline assignment: CDR1 MNHNS and CDR2 SASEGT. J was trimmed by 8 bases and V by 5 bases; bases with no gene match: 11. CDR3 amino acids: CASSQTGGPGHEQFF. The CDR3 DNA follows: TGTGCCAGCAGTCAAACGGGGGGGCCCGGCCATGAGCAGTTCTTC.

The chain employs TRBV27 and TRBJ1-1, with 8 bases aligning to TRBD1. V shed 5 bases, J shed 4 bases, and the junction held 6 bases outside the gene matches. The CDR3 runs 14 residues. Germline CDR1 MNHEY, CDR2 SMNVEV (reference sequence). CDR3 residues: CASSPGQGSTEAFF. In DNA, the CDR3 is TGTGCCAGCAGTCCAGGACAGGGTTCCACTGAAGCTTTCTTT.

This chain joins TRBV10-3 and TRBJ2-7; a weak D match, TRBD2 (6 bases). V was shortened by 8 bases and J by 7 bases, with 15 bases between the two germline ends. Germline assignment: CDR1 ENHRY and CDR2 SYGVKD. This CDR3 has 12 residues. Here the CDR3 DNA reads TGTGCCATCGAGGGAGAGGGAGGAGAGCAGTACGTC. Its translation: CAIEGEGGEQYV.

The rearrangement links TRBV19 to TRBJ2-4, with 14 bases identical to TRBD2. V shed 6 bases and J 2 bases; nucleotides not matched to a gene: 9. Germline CDR1 is LNHDA and CDR2 is SQIVND (reference sequence). The CDR3 loop spans 18 amino acids. Written as DNA, the CDR3 is TGTGCCAGTAGAGAGACTAGCGGGGGGGCTCCGACCAAAAACATTCAGTACTTC. Translation: CASRETSGGAPTKNIQYF.

The chain employs TRBV19 and TRBJ1-2; TRBD1 matches at 8 bases. V lost 7 bases to trimming and J lost 8 bases; unmatched junction nucleotides: 15. This CDR3 spans 15 amino acids. Looked up from germline, CDR1 is LNHDA and CDR2 is SQIVND (reference sequence). The chain's CDR3 is CASTHQGQGAGGYTF. The CDR3 bases are TGTGCCAGTACCCATCAGGGGCAGGGGGCAGGAGGCTACACCTTC.

The genes are TRBV7-2 and TRBJ1-2; D remains unclear. There are 15 residues in the CDR3. In germline, CDR1 is SGHTA, CDR2 FQGNSA. Between the trimmed V and J ends, which lost 5 bases and 0 bases, there was a span of 13 bases. The CDR3 DNA is TGTGCCAGCAGCCCCCAGTGGGGAGCTAACTATGGCTACACCTTC. Amino acids: CASSPQWGANYGYTF.

This rearrangement joins TRBV5-4 to TRBJ2-1; TRBD2 agrees at 9 bases. Germline CDR1 SGHNT, CDR2 YYREEE (reference sequence). This CDR3 has 13 amino acids. V was pared by 5 bases and J by 9 bases, with 6 bases of the junction left unmatched. CDR3 protein: CASSPAGGLEQFF. The CDR3 DNA reads as TGTGCCAGCAGTCCTGCGGGGGGGCTTGAGCAGTTCTTC.

The rearrangement uses TRBV28 and TRBJ2-7; D possibly corresponds to TRBD1 (6 bases). This CDR3 has 13 amino acids. The V gene's germline CDR1 is MDHEN and CDR2 SYDVKM. Trimming took off 8 bases at V and 1 base at J, with 12 bases between the two ends. The CDR3 bases are TGTGCCAGCGTGCGACAGGATTCCTACGAGCAGTACGTC. It translates to CASVRQDSYEQYV.

The count of this clone is one. J is TRBJ2-3 and V is TRBV5-1; D is perhaps TRBD1 (6 bases). The CDR3 runs 15 residues. Per the germline V gene, CDR1 is SGHRS and CDR2 is YFSETQ. V gave up 0 bases and J gave up 0 bases, with 8 bases separating them. Written as DNA, the CDR3 is TGCGCCAGCAGCTTGGGGACAGCTAGCACAGATACGCAGTATTTT. It encodes CASSLGTASTDTQYF.

The CDR3, as DNA: TGTGCCAGCAGCCAAGGGGAGCGGTGGAGCACCGGGGAGCTGTTTTTT. Translated, it gives CASSQGERWSTGELFF. The V and J genes are TRBV14 and TRBJ2-2; D perhaps matches TRBD2 (5 bases). The CDR3 spans 16 residues. V gave up 1 base and J gave up 4 bases, with 13 bases separating them. Germline assignment: CDR1 SGHDN and CDR2 FVKESK.